These 32 T cell receptor beta chains originate from one sample sequenced in a study of PD-L1 blockade in urothelial cancer. TCRdb's table, derived via immunoSEQ multiplex PCR, lists solely in-frame clones and lacks some. This sample yields just under 45,000 clones, of which 83% are seen a single time; about 15% belongs to the top ten. Time point reported: peripheral blood 6 weeks after treatment start. Sequencing used PBMCs, obtained around atezolizumab (anti-PD-L1) treatment. These receptors were collected from a man aged 55 to 69 with urothelial cancer.

The chain has TRBV7-9 and TRBJ2-2; 7 bases match TRBD1. CDR1 is SEHNR and CDR2 is FQNEAQ in the germline V gene (reference sequence). The ends lost 6 bases at V and 2 bases at J; junction bases unmatched: 9. This CDR3 is 16 amino acids long. CDR3 in DNA: TGTGCCAGCAGGGTATCGGGACAGCCTAACACCGGGGAGCTGTTTTTT. It codes for CASRVSGQPNTGELFF.

V usage is TRBV19 and J usage is TRBJ2-5; the D gene is possibly TRBD2 (5 bases). V was clipped by 5 bases and J by 3 bases, with 10 bases between them. The germline V gene has CDR1 LNHDA and CDR2 SQIVND (reference sequence). CDR3 size: 13 residues. The CDR3, as DNA: TGTGCCAGTAGTGGGTCGGAGGAAGAGACCCAGTACTTC. It is translated as CASSGSEEETQYF.

This clone appeared a single time. The chain employs TRBV7-6 and TRBJ1-4, with a weak D call TRBD1 (5 bases). CDR3 length: 14 amino acids. V lost 3 bases, J lost 3 bases, and 8 bases lay in between. Germline V lookup: CDR1 SGHVS, CDR2 FNYEAQ. CDR3 DNA sequence: TGTGCCAGCAGCTTTCAGGGCCCTAATGAAAAACTGTTTTTT. Translating it yields CASSFQGPNEKLFF.

For this clone: A junction end diverges from the germline sequence, so it may reflect a read error. The chain carries TRBV6-1 and TRBJ1-5; tentatively, D is TRBD1 (5 bases). The CDR3 has 12 amino acids. Germline V CDR1 and CDR2: MNHNS, SASEGT. CDR3 protein: CASSEEGFPHDF. The CDR3 coding sequence is TGTGCCAGCAGTGAAGAGGGGTTTCCCCATGATTTT.

V usage is TRBV7-9 and J usage is TRBJ2-7; D might be TRBD1 (6 bases). V lost 3 bases and J 3 bases, leaving 15 bases between the germline ends. The V gene's germline CDR1 is SEHNR and CDR2 FQNEAQ (reference sequence). The CDR3 sequence is 15 residues long. In DNA, the CDR3 is TGTGCCAGCAGCTTGGACAGTGCCGCGGACTACGAGCAGTACTTC. Amino acid sequence: CASSLDSAADYEQYF. Supplemented by reference TRBV7-9 and TRBJ2-7, the full variable domain reads DTGVSQNPRHKITKRGQNVTFRCDPISEHNRLYWYRQTLGQGPEFLTYFQNEAQLEKSRLLSDRFSAERPKGSFSTLEIQRTEQGDSAMYLCASSLDSAADYEQYFGPGTRLTVT.

This clone was seen a few times. The gene calls are TRBV5-1 and TRBJ1-1, with D maybe TRBD1 (6 bases). The V end was cut by 3 bases, the J end by 0 bases, with 9 bases between. The CDR3 length is 14 residues. The germline gives CDR1 SGHRS, CDR2 YFSETQ. CDR3 residues: CASSSGAMNTEAFF. The CDR3 DNA is TGCGCCAGCAGCTCAGGGGCGATGAACACTGAAGCTTTCTTT.

The V gene is TRBV5-4, the J gene TRBJ2-1; TRBD2 matches 11 bases. Germline V gene sequence: CDR1 SGHNT, CDR2 YYREEE (reference sequence). This CDR3 spans 18 amino acids. Trimming at V came to 0 bases and at J to 10 bases, leaving 15 bases not matched to a gene. CDR3 nucleotides: TGTGCCAGCAGCTTGGGGGCTTCTTTAGCGGGGGGGCCCAGAGAGCAGTTCTTC. This sequence encodes CASSLGASLAGGPREQFF.

This clone was counted between two and nine times. This chain joins TRBV6-5 and TRBJ2-7; D is undetermined. The CDR3 has 16 amino acids. V was pared by 0 bases and J by 0 bases, with 12 bases between. Looked up from germline, CDR1 is MNHEY and CDR2 is SVGAGI. The CDR3 nucleotides are TGTGCCAGCAGTTACTCGATGGAGCTGGGCTCCTACGAGCAGTACTTC. Its translation is CASSYSMELGSYEQYF.

This clone showed up just once. The V and J genes are TRBV7-9 and TRBJ2-7; the match to TRBD2 covers 11 bases. V lost 6 bases, J lost 4 bases, and 2 bases stayed unmatched. Germline CDR1 and CDR2: SEHNR and FQNEAQ (reference sequence). This CDR3 contains 13 residues. The CDR3 DNA sequence: TGTGCCAGCAGAGCTAGCGGGGGGTACGAGCAGTACTTC. As protein: CASRASGGYEQYF. Supplemented by reference TRBV7-9 and TRBJ2-7, the full variable domain reads DTGVSQNPRHKITKRGQNVTFRCDPISEHNRLYWYRQTLGQGPEFLTYFQNEAQLEKSRLLSDRFSAERPKGSFSTLEIQRTEQGDSAMYLCASRASGGYEQYFGPGTRLTVT.

The chain is built from TRBV2 and TRBJ1-5; TRBD1 matches 7 bases. CDR3 size: 13 residues. CDR1 is SNHLY and CDR2 is FYNNEI in the germline V gene. After removal of 5 bases from V and 7 bases from J, the junction contained 5 bases not matched to a gene. CDR3 residues: CASSLNRGQPQHF. CDR3 nucleotides: TGTGCCAGCAGTTTAAACAGGGGCCAGCCCCAGCATTTT.

This chain links TRBV7-2 with TRBJ1-1, with D possibly being TRBD1 (6 bases). The V gene's germline CDR1 is SGHTA and CDR2 FQGNSA. The CDR3 totals 14 residues. The V end was cut by 1 base, the J end by 0 bases, with 6 bases between. CDR3 nucleotide sequence: TGTGCCAGCAGCTTAGACAGGGTGAACACTGAAGCTTTCTTT. Translated: CASSLDRVNTEAFF.

In this sample, this clone turned up once. This rearrangement joins TRBV30 to TRBJ2-1; possible D gene TRBD2, 6 bases. CDR1 and CDR2 from the germline V gene are GTSNPN and SVGIG (reference sequence). Trimming removed 4 bases at V and 6 bases at J, with 13 bases between. This CDR3 comprises 13 residues. The chain's CDR3 is CAWTGTGVNEQFF. The CDR3 DNA reads TGTGCCTGGACGGGAACGGGGGTCAATGAGCAGTTCTTC. Combining the CDR3 with reference TRBV30 and TRBJ2-1 gives the whole variable domain SQTIHQWPATLVQPVGSPLSLECTVEGTSNPNLYWYRQAAGRGLQLLFYSVGIGQISSEVPQNLSASRPQDRQFILSSKKLLLSDSGFYLCAWTGTGVNEQFFGPGTRLTVL.

The chain carries TRBV9 and TRBJ1-6, with 11 bases aligning to TRBD1. V lost 2 bases, J lost 7 bases, and 5 bases stayed unmatched. Germline CDR1 reads SGDLS; CDR2 reads YYNGEE. This CDR3 has 16 residues. In DNA form, the CDR3 reads TGTGCCAGCAGCGTGGGGACAGGGGGATCGAATTCACCCCTCCACTTT. This gives the protein CASSVGTGGSNSPLHF.

This rearrangement joins TRBV15 to TRBJ1-1; tentatively, D is TRBD1 (5 bases). Germline V lookup: CDR1 LNHNV, CDR2 YYDKDF (reference sequence). CDR3 length: 16 residues. Trimming left V 0 bases short and J 3 bases short, with 14 bases between. The chain's CDR3 is CATSRETGGLDTEAFF. Written as DNA, the CDR3 is TGTGCCACCAGCAGAGAAACGGGGGGGTTGGACACTGAAGCTTTCTTT.

V is TRBV13 and J is TRBJ1-4, with 10 bases that match TRBD1. With 3 bases clipped from V and 0 bases from J, the junction kept 10 bases outside the gene matches. There are 19 residues in the CDR3. Germline CDR1 and CDR2: PRHDT and FYEKMQ (reference sequence). This chain's CDR3 is CASSLQTDRGPSTNEKLFF. CDR3 nucleotides: TGTGCCAGCAGCTTGCAGACCGACAGGGGGCCTTCAACTAATGAAAAACTGTTTTTT.

The V and J genes are TRBV28 and TRBJ1-1, with 8 bases that match TRBD1. This CDR3 has 14 amino acids. The germline CDR1 and CDR2 sequences are MDHEN and SYDVKM. V lost 1 base to trimming and J lost 4 bases; unmatched junction nucleotides: 2. In DNA, the CDR3 is TGTGCCAGCAGTTTATTAGACAGGGGCACTGAAGCTTTCTTT. It codes for CASSLLDRGTEAFF.

The chain uses TRBV7-9 and TRBJ2-1; 11 positions match TRBD1. Looked up from germline, CDR1 is SEHNR and CDR2 is FQNEAQ (reference sequence). Trimming at V came to 5 bases and at J to 13 bases, leaving 7 bases not matched to a gene. The CDR3 runs 13 residues. CDR3 sequence (DNA): TGTGCCAGCAGCCCAGGGACAGGGGGTGACCAGTTCTTC. Its protein is CASSPGTGGDQFF.

The chain has TRBV18 and TRBJ2-2; 12 bases are shared with TRBD1. Germline lookup yields CDR1 KGHSH and CDR2 LQKENI. The V segment lost 4 bases and the J segment 6 bases; nucleotides outside the gene matches: 6. The length of the CDR3 is 16 residues. The CDR3 region is CASSLPGTGGSGELFF. CDR3 sequence (DNA): TGTGCCAGCTCACTTCCTGGGACAGGGGGCTCCGGGGAGCTGTTTTTT.

The V call is TRBV28, the J call TRBJ1-2; possible D gene TRBD1, 5 bases. Germline V lookup: CDR1 MDHEN, CDR2 SYDVKM. The V and J ends lost 5 bases and 1 base respectively, with 8 bases between them. The CDR3 is 13 amino acids. CDR3 DNA: TGTGCCAGCAGTAGCAGGGTTAACTATGGCTACACCTTC. Amino acids: CASSSRVNYGYTF.

The chain links TRBV7-9 to TRBJ1-5; D is unclear. Germline values: CDR1 SEHNR, CDR2 FQNEAQ (reference sequence). Between the trimmed V and J ends, which lost 4 bases and 0 bases, there was a span of 4 bases. The CDR3 totals 13 residues. The DNA of the CDR3 is TGTGCCAGCAGCTACACTAGCAATCAGCCCCAGCATTTT. Its translation is CASSYTSNQPQHF.

J is TRBJ2-3 and V is TRBV9; a possible D gene is TRBD2 (7 bases). The CDR3 covers 12 residues. Trimming stripped 2 bases from V and 12 bases from J, with 13 bases between. Germline lookup yields CDR1 SGDLS and CDR2 YYNGEE. This chain's CDR3 is CASSVVGGAQYF. The DNA of the CDR3 is TGTGCCAGCAGCGTTGTGGGGGGGGCTCAGTATTTT.

The chain uses TRBV30 and TRBJ1-4, with D perhaps matching TRBD1 (6 bases). V was cut by 4 bases and J by 7 bases, with 19 bases left in between. Germline loops: CDR1 GTSNPN, CDR2 SVGIG (reference sequence). This CDR3 comprises 15 residues. CDR3 nucleotides: TGTGCCTGGACCAGGGACACCCCGGGGGGTGAAAAACTGTTTTTT. This encodes CAWTRDTPGGEKLFF.

The chain couples TRBV27 to TRBJ1-4, with 7 bases matching TRBD1. Trimming removed 6 bases from V and 3 bases from J; junction bases left unmatched: 7. The V gene's germline CDR1 is MNHEY and CDR2 SMNVEV (reference sequence). The CDR3 runs 15 residues. The CDR3 protein is CASSTRGAANEKLFF. The CDR3 DNA reads TGTGCCAGCAGCACCAGGGGGGCAGCTAATGAAAAACTGTTTTTT.

In this sample, this clone turned up a few times. J is TRBJ1-6 and V is TRBV2; 8 bases fit TRBD1. V lost 6 bases and J lost 7; bases outside the gene matches: 5. CDR1 is SNHLY and CDR2 is FYNNEI in the germline V gene. The CDR3 covers 14 residues. CDR3 in amino acids: CASSPGQGNSPLHF. CDR3 nucleotides: TGTGCCAGCAGCCCCGGACAGGGAAATTCACCCCTCCACTTT.

The V call is TRBV18, the J call TRBJ2-2, with 8 bases lining up with TRBD1. The V gene end was trimmed by 3 bases and the J gene end by 3 bases; junction bases not matched to a gene: 3. The CDR3 spans 15 residues. Germline CDR1 reads KGHSH; CDR2 reads LQKENI. The CDR3 region has the DNA TGTGCCAGCTCACCGACAGGGGTTGACACCGGGGAGCTGTTTTTT. This encodes CASSPTGVDTGELFF.

The V gene is TRBV27, the J gene TRBJ2-1; TRBD1 matches at 12 bases. After removal of 0 bases from V and 9 bases from J, the junction contained 3 bases not matched to a gene. CDR1 is MNHEY, CDR2 SMNVEV, per germline (reference sequence). The CDR3 consists of 15 residues. Here the CDR3 DNA reads TGTGCCAGCAGTTTATCCGGGACAGGGGGCAGTGAGCAGTTCTTC. It encodes CASSLSGTGGSEQFF.

The chain uses TRBV2 and TRBJ2-7; 11 bases align to TRBD2. The V and J ends lost 6 bases and 0 bases, in that order; junction bases with no gene match: 10. CDR3 length equals 17 residues. CDR1 and CDR2 from the germline V gene are SNHLY and FYNNEI. The CDR3 DNA is TGTGCCAGCAGATGGTCTAGCGGGGGGTTACCCTCCTACGAGCAGTACTTC. Encoded protein: CASRWSSGGLPSYEQYF.

The chain has TRBV19 and TRBJ1-6, with D unclear. The V gene's germline CDR1 is LNHDA and CDR2 SQIVND (reference sequence). The CDR3 has 12 residues. Trimming left V 8 bases short and J 13 bases short, with 15 bases between. In DNA, the CDR3 is TGTGCCAGTGATGGCGGGGTTGGGCCCCTCCACTTT. Encoded protein: CASDGGVGPLHF. Full variable domain (rest looked up from reference TRBV19 and TRBJ1-6): DGGITQSPKYLFRKEGQNVTLSCEQNLNHDAMYWYRQDPGQGLRLIYYSQIVNDFQKGDIAEGYSVSREKKESFPLTVTSAQKNPTAFYLCASDGGVGPLHFGNGTRLTVT.

This chain uses TRBV6-5 with TRBJ2-1; D is unresolved. Trimming pared 7 bases from V and 0 bases from J, leaving 13 bases between. The germline V gene encodes CDR1 MNHEY and CDR2 SVGAGI. The CDR3 runs to 15 residues. The CDR3 region is CASMNTRSSYNEQFF. DNA for the CDR3: TGTGCCAGCATGAACACAAGGAGCTCCTACAATGAGCAGTTCTTC.

This clone was observed a single time. The rearrangement uses TRBV7-8 and TRBJ2-7; 9 nucleotides agree with TRBD1. CDR1 and CDR2 from the germline V gene are SGHVS and FQNEAQ. This CDR3 spans 15 amino acids. The V segment lost 5 bases and the J segment 0 bases; nucleotides outside the gene matches: 5. CDR3 amino acids: CASSRSGQGSYEQYF. The DNA for the CDR3 is TGTGCCAGCAGCCGATCGGGACAGGGCTCCTACGAGCAGTACTTC.

This clone was seen only once. The chain combines TRBV15 with TRBJ2-5; D unresolved. CDR1 and CDR2 (germline): LNHNV, YYDKDF (reference sequence). V lost 3 bases and J lost 0, with 11 bases in between. The CDR3 consists of 15 residues. CDR3 sequence (DNA): TGTGCCACCAGCAGTTTAGGTCAGGACCAAGAGACCCAGTACTTC. The encoded protein is CATSSLGQDQETQYF.

The J gene is TRBJ1-2, the V gene TRBV28, with a weak D call TRBD1 (5 bases). This CDR3 has 14 residues. The V gene lost 6 bases and the J gene lost 7 bases, with 18 bases spanning the gap. Germline CDR1 reads MDHEN; CDR2 reads SYDVKM. The CDR3 DNA reads as TGTGCCAGCAGAAAAGCGGGACCTATCTCTGGCTACACCTTC. This codes for CASRKAGPISGYTF.